The 30 T cell receptor beta chains presented below share a single source sample, sequenced in a study of CD8+ T cells in alopecia areata. RNA extraction and reverse transcription yielded cDNA as sequencing template. Generated by immunoSEQ multiplex PCR, the TCRdb table keeps only in-frame clones and is missing some. The sample shows about 270,000 clones, about three fifths of them seen only once. As for treatment: oral pan-JAK inhibitor, 5-10 mg twice daily. Specimen: CD4+ T cells sorted from blood, collected between weeks 51 and 54, from a patient treated with tofacitinib. The receptors were sampled from a human donor with alopecia areata.

This clone was seen more than once but under ten times. CDR3 coding DNA: TGTGCCAGCAGACCCGGGCCACGATTCTCTGGAAACACCATATATTTT. This gives the protein CASRPGPRFSGNTIYF. This sequence joins TRBV2 and TRBJ1-3; no clear D. The CDR3 spans 16 residues. CDR1 and CDR2 from the germline V gene are SNHLY and FYNNEI. The V end was cut by 6 bases, the J end by 0 bases, with 15 bases between.

This clone has more than one count but fewer than ten. The chain has TRBV27 and TRBJ1-4; possible D gene TRBD1, 5 bases. Between the trimmed V and J ends, which lost 3 bases and 5 bases, there was a span of 13 bases. The CDR3 is 15 amino acids. Germline V gives CDR1 MNHEY, CDR2 SMNVEV (reference sequence). The CDR3: CASSFRRGANEKLFF. The DNA of the CDR3 is TGTGCCAGCAGTTTTCGGCGGGGCGCGAATGAAAAACTGTTTTTT.

The CDR3 reads CASSPDRSSYEQYF. CDR3 coding DNA: TGCGCCAGCAGCCCTGACAGGAGCTCCTACGAGCAGTACTTC. This chain links TRBV5-1 with TRBJ2-7; possible D gene TRBD1, 6 bases. Germline CDR1 reads SGHRS; CDR2 reads YFSETQ. The V gene lost 4 bases and the J gene lost 0 bases, with 11 bases spanning the gap. The CDR3 extends over 14 amino acids.

This clone occurred a few times. V usage is TRBV7-9 and J usage is TRBJ2-6; 8 bases are shared with TRBD1. Germline V gene data show CDR1 as SEHNR and CDR2 as FQNEAQ (reference sequence). J lost 0 bases, V lost 5 bases, and 6 bases had no gene match. The CDR3 has 17 amino acids. As DNA, the CDR3 is TGTGCCAGCAGCCCTTGGACAGGGAGCTCTGGGGCCAACGTCCTGACTTTC. Encoded protein: CASSPWTGSSGANVLTF. Together with reference TRBV7-9 and TRBJ2-6, the CDR3 gives the full variable domain: DTGVSQNPRHKITKRGQNVTFRCDPISEHNRLYWYRQTLGQGPEFLTYFQNEAQLEKSRLLSDRFSAERPKGSFSTLEIQRTEQGDSAMYLCASSPWTGSSGANVLTFGAGSRLTVL.

This clone has only a few counts. The CDR3 protein is CSVEETGFGGTEAFF. The DNA for the CDR3 is TGCAGCGTTGAGGAAACAGGGTTTGGGGGCACTGAAGCTTTCTTT. J is TRBJ1-1 and V is TRBV29-1; a weak D match, TRBD1 (6 bases). CDR1 SQVTM and CDR2 ANQGSEA come from the germline V gene. There are 15 residues in the CDR3. V lost 3 bases, J lost 4 bases, and 18 bases lay in between.

This clone occurred once. The J gene is TRBJ1-6, the V gene TRBV4-2, with unresolved D. The V and J ends lost 1 base and 13 bases respectively, with 11 bases between them. This CDR3 spans 13 amino acids. The germline V gene encodes CDR1 LGHNA and CDR2 YNFKEQ. The CDR3 loop is CASSQGQDFPLHF. As DNA, the CDR3 is TGTGCCAGCAGCCAAGGGCAGGACTTCCCCCTCCACTTT.

The chain has TRBV7-8 and TRBJ2-5, with 7 nucleotides matching TRBD1. The CDR3 totals 13 residues. Germline assignment: CDR1 SGHVS and CDR2 FQNEAQ. Trimming cost V 4 bases and J 5 bases; bases outside gene matches: 4. CDR3 in amino acids: CASSWGQSETQYF. In DNA, the CDR3 is TGTGCCAGCAGCTGGGGACAGTCGGAGACCCAGTACTTC.

V usage is TRBV27 and J usage is TRBJ1-2, with D possibly being TRBD1 (5 bases). V shed 5 bases and J shed 3 bases, with 13 bases lying between them. The CDR3 consists of 14 residues. The germline V gene has CDR1 MNHEY and CDR2 SMNVEV (reference sequence). Here the CDR3 DNA reads TGTGCCAGCAGTCCCGGTGGGGGGGACTATGGCTACACCTTC. This sequence encodes CASSPGGGDYGYTF.

A few counts support this clone. V is TRBV10-3 and J is TRBJ2-7; 7 bases fit TRBD1. Germline CDR1 and CDR2: ENHRY and SYGVKD. Unmatched junction bases numbered 6, after V lost 0 bases and J lost 4 bases. This CDR3 region has 15 residues. The CDR3: CAISESRDRLYEQYF. Here the CDR3 DNA reads TGTGCCATCAGTGAGTCCAGGGACAGATTATACGAGCAGTACTTC.

About this clone: Additional DNA sequences in this sample encode the identical CDR3. The chain recombines TRBV5-1 with TRBJ1-5; TRBD1 matches 10 bases. CDR3 length equals 14 residues. CDR1 and CDR2 (germline): SGHRS, YFSETQ. V lost 3 bases, J lost 4 bases, and 1 base stayed unmatched. The CDR3, as DNA: TGCGCCAGCAGCTCGGGACAGGGGAATCAGCCCCAGCATTTT. This gives the protein CASSSGQGNQPQHF. The complete variable domain, with remaining parts taken from reference TRBV5-1 and TRBJ1-5, reads KAGVTQTPRYLIKTRGQQVTLSCSPISGHRSVSWYQQTPGQGLQFLFEYFSETQRNKGNFPGRFSGRQFSNSRSEMNVSTLELGDSALYLCASSSGQGNQPQHFGDGTRLSIL.

The J gene is TRBJ1-1, the V gene TRBV25-1, with D unresolved. Looked up from germline, CDR1 is MGHDK and CDR2 is SYGVNS. This CDR3 has 13 residues. V lost 5 bases to trimming and J lost 1 base, with 8 bases between them. The CDR3 reads CASSHPGNTEAFF. The DNA for the CDR3 is TGTGCCAGCAGTCATCCGGGGAACACTGAAGCTTTCTTT.

This clone was detected a few times. Its ends do not fully match the called genes, so a read error is possible. The gene calls are TRBV30 and TRBJ1-1; D gene uncertain. The germline V gene encodes CDR1 GTSNPN and CDR2 SVGIG (reference sequence). The CDR3 has 11 residues. CDR3 sequence: CAGRARVEAFF. Here the CDR3 DNA reads TGTGCCGGGAGGGCTAGAGTCGAAGCTTTCTTT.

The chain combines TRBV7-2 with TRBJ1-1; D ambiguous. Germline CDR1 SGHTA, CDR2 FQGNSA. The CDR3 consists of 15 residues. V lost 2 bases and J lost 4, with 14 bases in between. CDR3 in amino acids: CASSLSNLRVTEAFF. The CDR3 coding sequence is TGTGCCAGCAGCTTATCTAATCTCCGAGTCACTGAAGCTTTCTTT.

The rearrangement links TRBV30 to TRBJ2-3; TRBD1 or TRBD2 may be the D gene (5 bases each). Germline V CDR1 and CDR2: GTSNPN, SVGIG (reference sequence). CDR3 length: 15 residues. Trimming pared 4 bases from V and 6 bases from J, leaving 20 bases between. The CDR3 protein is CAWNRDDHIFDTQYF. DNA of the CDR3: TGTGCCTGGAACCGGGACGATCACATTTTTGATACGCAGTATTTT.

This clone came up a few times. The rearrangement uses TRBV2 and TRBJ1-2; 7 positions agree with TRBD1. After removal of 8 bases from V and 4 bases from J, the junction contained 7 bases not matched to a gene. This CDR3 contains 13 residues. Germline V gene sequence: CDR1 SNHLY, CDR2 FYNNEI. Here the CDR3 reads CASVSGQLYGYTF. The CDR3 bases are TGTGCCAGCGTCTCGGGACAGCTCTATGGCTACACCTTC.

The CDR3 region has the DNA TGTGCCAGCACCAGGGAGCCGGCTAACTATGGCTACACCTTC. Its protein product is CASTREPANYGYTF. This sequence joins TRBV6-5 and TRBJ1-2; the D gene is possibly TRBD1 (5 bases). Germline V gene data show CDR1 as MNHEY and CDR2 as SVGAGI. V was shortened by 7 bases and J by 0 bases, with 12 bases between the two germline ends. The CDR3 has 14 amino acids.

This chain uses TRBV27 with TRBJ2-3; D possibly corresponds to TRBD2 (5 bases). The length of the CDR3 is 15 residues. Looked up from germline, CDR1 is MNHEY and CDR2 is SMNVEV (reference sequence). With 5 bases removed from V and 1 base from J, the gap between germline ends came to 13 bases. For the CDR3, the DNA is TGTGCCAGCAGTCCCAACGGGGTTGGCACAGATACGCAGTATTTT. Translated, it gives CASSPNGVGTDTQYF.

This clone was seen more than once but under ten times. J is TRBJ2-7 and V is TRBV4-3; D is perhaps TRBD1 or TRBD2 (6 bases each). This CDR3 has 17 residues. CDR1 and CDR2 from the germline V gene are LGHNA and YSLEER. The ends were cut back, 0 bases at V and 3 bases at J, with 18 bases in the middle. The chain's CDR3 is CASSQDPGGTLGYEQYF. CDR3 nucleotides: TGCGCCAGCAGCCAAGACCCTGGCGGGACACTTGGCTACGAGCAGTACTTC.

This clone came up a few times. The V gene is TRBV5-4, the J gene TRBJ1-4; D perhaps matches TRBD1 (6 bases). This CDR3 is built from 15 residues. Germline CDR1 reads SGHNT; CDR2 reads YYREEE (reference sequence). V was shortened by 0 bases and J by 1 base, with 7 bases between the two germline ends. This CDR3 is CASSLGGRTNEKLFF. The CDR3, as DNA: TGTGCCAGCAGCTTGGGGGGGCGAACTAATGAAAAACTGTTTTTT.

This clone was picked up a small number of times. This sequence joins TRBV12-5 and TRBJ1-6; maybe TRBD1 (5 bases). Deletions cut 5 bases from V and 7 bases from J, with 9 bases between. CDR1 and CDR2 (germline): LGHNT, FRNRAP. The CDR3 covers 13 residues. In DNA form, the CDR3 reads TGTGCTAGTGGTATCGCAGGGAATTCACCCCTCCACTTT. The encoded protein is CASGIAGNSPLHF. Full variable domain (rest looked up from reference TRBV12-5 and TRBJ1-6): DARVTQTPRHKVTEMGQEVTMRCQPILGHNTVFWYRQTMMQGLELLAYFRNRAPLDDSGMPKDRFSAEMPDATLATLKIQPSEPRDSAVYFCASGIAGNSPLHFGNGTRLTVT.

V usage is TRBV30 and J usage is TRBJ2-6; no clear D gene. This CDR3 region has 14 residues. V gave up 3 bases and J gave up 0 bases, with 6 bases separating them. Germline CDR1 and CDR2: GTSNPN and SVGIG (reference sequence). The CDR3 nucleotides are TGTGCCTGGAGGGCTGGCTCTGGGGCCAACGTCCTGACTTTC. It codes for CAWRAGSGANVLTF. The full variable domain, completed using reference TRBV30 and TRBJ2-6, is SQTIHQWPATLVQPVGSPLSLECTVEGTSNPNLYWYRQAAGRGLQLLFYSVGIGQISSEVPQNLSASRPQDRQFILSSKKLLLSDSGFYLCAWRAGSGANVLTFGAGSRLTVL.

J is TRBJ2-5 and V is TRBV25-1, with TRBD1 matching over 8 bases. Germline lookup yields CDR1 MGHDK and CDR2 SYGVNS. V was clipped by 1 base and J by 5 bases; unmatched bases: 0. The CDR3 length is 13 residues. This CDR3 is CASSEWDRETQYF. The DNA of the CDR3 is TGTGCCAGCAGTGAATGGGACAGGGAGACCCAGTACTTC.

This chain connects TRBV29-1 to TRBJ1-4; D is unresolved. Looked up from germline, CDR1 is SQVTM and CDR2 is ANQGSEA. The CDR3 totals 13 residues. V shed 4 bases and J shed 8 bases, with 14 bases lying between them. The CDR3 DNA follows: TGCAGCGTTGTTAGTTCCCCGAGCGAAAAACTGTTTTTT. It codes for CSVVSSPSEKLFF.

V and J are TRBV2 and TRBJ2-5; 13 bases line up with TRBD2. The ends lost 3 bases at V and 2 bases at J; junction bases unmatched: 6. The germline CDR1 and CDR2 sequences are SNHLY and FYNNEI. The CDR3 contains 17 residues. CDR3 DNA sequence: TGTGCCAGCAGTGACCCGACTAGCGGGGGGCTTCAAGAGACCCAGTACTTC. It specifies CASSDPTSGGLQETQYF. Supplemented by reference TRBV2 and TRBJ2-5, the full variable domain reads EPEVTQTPSHQVTQMGQEVILRCVPISNHLYFYWYRQILGQKVEFLVSFYNNEISEKSEIFDDQFSVERPDGSNFTLKIRSTKLEDSAMYFCASSDPTSGGLQETQYFGPGTRLLVL.

This clone was seen many times. CDR3 region: CASSPYLGVNNSPLHF. As DNA, the CDR3 is TGTGCCAGCAGCCCCTACTTGGGAGTCAATAATTCACCCCTCCACTTT. The chain has TRBV7-8 and TRBJ1-6, with unresolved D. V lost 5 bases to trimming and J lost 5 bases, with 16 bases between them. The CDR3 is 16 amino acids. In germline, CDR1 is SGHVS, CDR2 FQNEAQ.

This chain links TRBV9 with TRBJ1-5; D gene ambiguous. Germline loops: CDR1 SGDLS, CDR2 YYNGEE. CDR3 length equals 15 residues. Deletions cut 0 bases from V and 4 bases from J, with 11 bases between. The CDR3 DNA sequence: TGTGCCAGCAGCGTAGGTCCAAGTCTAAATCAGCCCCAGCATTTT. It codes for CASSVGPSLNQPQHF. The full variable domain, completed using reference TRBV9 and TRBJ1-5, is DSGVTQTPKHLITATGQRVTLRCSPRSGDLSVYWYQQSLDQGLQFLIQYYNGEERAKGNILERFSAQQFPDLHSELNLSSLELGDSALYFCASSVGPSLNQPQHFGDGTRLSIL.

The chain uses TRBV5-1 and TRBJ2-1; TRBD1 is a possible D gene (5 bases). This CDR3 comprises 14 residues. The germline CDR1 and CDR2 sequences are SGHRS and YFSETQ. The V and J ends lost 3 bases and 0 bases respectively, with 7 bases between them. Here the CDR3 reads CASSWGLSYNEQFF. Here the CDR3 DNA reads TGCGCCAGCAGCTGGGGCCTCTCCTACAATGAGCAGTTCTTC.

The DNA for the CDR3 is TGTGCCAGCAGTTCCGGGGACAGTTTTAACTCACCCCTCCACTTT. This codes for CASSSGDSFNSPLHF. The V and J genes are TRBV7-9 and TRBJ1-6, with 7 bases that match TRBD1. The CDR3 spans 15 residues. V was pared by 6 bases and J by 10 bases, with 12 bases of the junction left unmatched. Germline values: CDR1 SEHNR, CDR2 FQNEAQ (reference sequence).

This chain connects TRBV7-9 to TRBJ2-1; tentative D call: TRBD2 (5 bases). Germline-derived CDR1 and CDR2 are SEHNR and FQNEAQ (reference sequence). V was pared by 6 bases and J by 12 bases, with 24 bases between. The CDR3 sequence is 15 residues long. CDR3 in amino acids: CASRPGILYNDGQFF. In nucleotides, the CDR3 is TGTGCCAGCAGACCGGGGATCCTCTACAATGATGGGCAGTTCTTC.

This clone is a singleton in its sample. The chain has TRBV7-2 and TRBJ1-1, with 7 bases fitting TRBD1. This CDR3 is built from 15 residues. Germline V lookup: CDR1 SGHTA, CDR2 FQGNSA. Trimming removed 3 bases from V and 0 bases from J; junction bases left unmatched: 4. The CDR3 nucleotides read TGTGCCAGCAGCTTTTGGACAGGCATGAACACTGAAGCTTTCTTT. It codes for CASSFWTGMNTEAFF.